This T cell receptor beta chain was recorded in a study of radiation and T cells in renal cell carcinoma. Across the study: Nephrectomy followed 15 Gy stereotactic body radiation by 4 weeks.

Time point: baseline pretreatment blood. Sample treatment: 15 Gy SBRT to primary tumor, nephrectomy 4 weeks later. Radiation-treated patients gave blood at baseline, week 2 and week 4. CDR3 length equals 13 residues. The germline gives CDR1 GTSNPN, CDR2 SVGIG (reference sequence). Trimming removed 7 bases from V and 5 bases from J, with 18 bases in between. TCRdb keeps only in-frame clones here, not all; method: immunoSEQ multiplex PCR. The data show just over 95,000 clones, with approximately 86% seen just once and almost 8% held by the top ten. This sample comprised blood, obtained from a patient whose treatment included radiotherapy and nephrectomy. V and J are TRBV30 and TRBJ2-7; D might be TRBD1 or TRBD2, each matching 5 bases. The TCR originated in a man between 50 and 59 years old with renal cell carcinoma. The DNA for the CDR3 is TGTGCCTCCACTCCGGGACCCCGCCACGAGCAGTACTTC. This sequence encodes CASTPGPRHEQYF.